This is a list of T cell receptor beta chains from one sample in a study of early T cells in non-severe SARS-CoV-2 infection. TCRdb used MiXCR to reprocess the 5' RACE reads, holding one entry per CDR3 protein. This sample has some 59,000 distinct CDR3 sequences, with around 10% found just once. The material sequenced was whole blood, taken at baseline. The receptor set was obtained from an adult who was a healthcare worker with PCR-confirmed SARS-CoV-2 infection or an uninfected control (not recorded which). Both conserved end residues are part of each CDR3. The order of the fields is V gene, J gene, clone size, D gene, CDR3 DNA, CDR3 protein. The D gene is left open where the match is weak. Clone size is stated in some rows and not others, as once, few, many or a class when expanded.

V gene: TRBV6-1; J gene: TRBJ2-2; clone size: .; D gene: .; CDR3 DNA: TGTGCCAGCAGGATGGGCCAGGGCGCGAACACCGGGGAGCTGTTTTTT; CDR3 protein: CASRMGQGANTGELFF
V gene: TRBV19; J gene: TRBJ2-1; clone size: .; D gene: TRBD2; CDR3 DNA: TGTGCCAGTAACCCCCAGGCTAGCGGGGGACACAATGAGCAGTTCTTC; CDR3 protein: CASNPQASGGHNEQFF
V gene: TRBV19; J gene: TRBJ2-3; clone size: many; D gene: .; CDR3 DNA: TGTGCCAGTAGTCTCTCGTGGCAGGGTTGGACAGATACGCAGTATTTT; CDR3 protein: CASSLSWQGWTDTQYF
V gene: TRBV7-9; J gene: TRBJ1-2; clone size: few; D gene: .; CDR3 DNA: TGTGCCAGCAGCCCCGAATCCGACGGACGGGGCTACACCTTC; CDR3 protein: CASSPESDGRGYTF
V gene: TRBV5-5; J gene: TRBJ2-2; clone size: many; D gene: .; CDR3 DNA: TGTGCCAGCAGCCTGGTGCCCGGACAGAACACCGGGGAGCTGTTTTTT; CDR3 protein: CASSLVPGQNTGELFF
V gene: TRBV13; J gene: TRBJ1-1; clone size: few; D gene: .; CDR3 DNA: TGTGCCAGCAGCTTAGGCACAGGGTCTCTAAGGACTGAAGCTTTCTTT; CDR3 protein: CASSLGTGSLRTEAFF
V gene: TRBV7-2; J gene: TRBJ2-5; clone size: .; D gene: .; CDR3 DNA: TGTGCCAGCAGGAAATTCGAGACCCAGTACTTC; CDR3 protein: CASRKFETQYF
V gene: TRBV5-1; J gene: TRBJ2-5; clone size: few; D gene: .; CDR3 DNA: TGCGCCAGCAGCTTGGAAGGAGGCCCCCAAGAGACCCAGTACTTC; CDR3 protein: CASSLEGGPQETQYF
V gene: TRBV27; J gene: TRBJ2-7; clone size: .; D gene: .; CDR3 DNA: TGTGCCACCAGACCGGGACAAGCCTACGAGCAGTACTTC; CDR3 protein: CATRPGQAYEQYF
V gene: TRBV6-6; J gene: TRBJ2-7; clone size: few; D gene: .; CDR3 DNA: TGTGCCAGCACCCAGGAAACTCCCTACGAGCAGTACTTC; CDR3 protein: CASTQETPYEQYF
V gene: TRBV24-1; J gene: TRBJ1-5; clone size: many; D gene: .; CDR3 DNA: TGTGCCACCAGTGACGGTAATCTGGCCCAGCATTTT; CDR3 protein: CATSDGNLAQHF
V gene: TRBV29-1; J gene: TRBJ2-3; clone size: few; D gene: .; CDR3 DNA: TGCAGCGTTGAAGTGGTCGCATCCACAGATACGCAGTATTTT; CDR3 protein: CSVEVVASTDTQYF
V gene: TRBV21-1; J gene: TRBJ2-1; clone size: .; D gene: .; CDR3 DNA: TGTGCCAGCACCCAAGCTGTTTACAATGAGCAGTTCTTC; CDR3 protein: CASTQAVYNEQFF
V gene: TRBV2; J gene: TRBJ1-4; clone size: .; D gene: .; CDR3 DNA: TGTGCCAGCAGTGAAGGCAGCTATAATGAAAAACTGTTTTTT; CDR3 protein: CASSEGSYNEKLFF
V gene: TRBV12-3/TRBV12-4; J gene: TRBJ1-2; clone size: many; D gene: .; CDR3 DNA: TGTGCCAGCAGTTTACGCCAGCTGGGCGGCTACACCTTC; CDR3 protein: CASSLRQLGGYTF
V gene: TRBV5-4; J gene: TRBJ1-1; clone size: .; D gene: .; CDR3 DNA: TGTGCCAGCAGCTTCCAGGGGATGAACACTGAAGCTTTCTTT; CDR3 protein: CASSFQGMNTEAFF
V gene: TRBV5-4; J gene: TRBJ2-4; clone size: .; D gene: TRBD1; CDR3 DNA: TGTGCCAGCAGCTCCCCCGAGACAGGGCTTCAGTACTTC; CDR3 protein: CASSSPETGLQYF
V gene: TRBV5-4; J gene: TRBJ2-2; clone size: many; D gene: TRBD2; CDR3 DNA: TGTGCCAGCAGCTGGGCAGCGGGACGGAGGACCGGGGAGCTGTTTTTT; CDR3 protein: CASSWAAGRRTGELFF
V gene: TRBV28; J gene: TRBJ2-7; clone size: few; D gene: .; CDR3 DNA: TGTGCCAGCAGCCTGGCGGGACAAGTCTACGAGCAGTACTTC; CDR3 protein: CASSLAGQVYEQYF
V gene: TRBV28; J gene: TRBJ1-4; clone size: .; D gene: .; CDR3 DNA: TGTGCCAGCAGGCTAGGACAAAGAGCTAATGAAAAACTGTTTTTT; CDR3 protein: CASRLGQRANEKLFF
V gene: TRBV7-2; J gene: TRBJ1-1; clone size: .; D gene: .; CDR3 DNA: TGTGCCAGCAGCCCAGTATCAGTCCTGAACACTGAAGCTTTCTTT; CDR3 protein: CASSPVSVLNTEAFF
V gene: TRBV7-9; J gene: TRBJ1-2; clone size: many; D gene: TRBD1; CDR3 DNA: TGTGCCAGCAGCCCCCAGGGGGGCAGTCGTTATGGCTACACCTTC; CDR3 protein: CASSPQGGSRYGYTF
V gene: TRBV12-3/TRBV12-4; J gene: TRBJ1-1; clone size: many; D gene: TRBD1; CDR3 DNA: TGTGCCAGCAGTTTTCGGCGGGGGACAGGAGAAGCTTTCTTT; CDR3 protein: CASSFRRGTGEAFF
V gene: TRBV12-3/TRBV12-4; J gene: TRBJ1-3; clone size: .; D gene: .; CDR3 DNA: TGTGCCAGCAGCCGCCAAGCCGAGGACACCATATATTTT; CDR3 protein: CASSRQAEDTIYF
V gene: TRBV10-3; J gene: TRBJ1-4; clone size: few; D gene: .; CDR3 DNA: TGTGCCATCAGCGCCGGTTGGGGAACTAATGAAAAACTGTTTTTT; CDR3 protein: CAISAGWGTNEKLFF
V gene: TRBV6-6; J gene: TRBJ2-3; clone size: .; D gene: TRBD1; CDR3 DNA: TGTGCCAGCATCCCCGGGACAGGGACAGATACGCAGTATTTT; CDR3 protein: CASIPGTGTDTQYF
V gene: TRBV11-2; J gene: TRBJ2-3; clone size: many; D gene: .; CDR3 DNA: TGTGCCAGCAGCCCCGGCTTAGCTCCGGATACGCAGTATTTT; CDR3 protein: CASSPGLAPDTQYF
V gene: TRBV19; J gene: TRBJ1-3; clone size: few; D gene: .; CDR3 DNA: TGTGCCAGCACGGGACACAACTCTGGAAACACCATATATTTT; CDR3 protein: CASTGHNSGNTIYF
V gene: TRBV7-6; J gene: TRBJ2-1; clone size: .; D gene: .; CDR3 DNA: TGTGCCAGCAGCCAAGTGGGTTCCTACAATGAGCAGTTCTTC; CDR3 protein: CASSQVGSYNEQFF
V gene: TRBV29-1; J gene: TRBJ2-7; clone size: few; D gene: TRBD1; CDR3 DNA: TGCAGCGTTGGGGGACAGGGGGCTACCTACGAGCAGTACTTC; CDR3 protein: CSVGGQGATYEQYF
V gene: TRBV28; J gene: TRBJ2-5; clone size: .; D gene: .; CDR3 DNA: TGTGCCAGCAGTGCGAGGACAGTTCAAGAGACCCAGTACTTC; CDR3 protein: CASSARTVQETQYF
V gene: TRBV6-6; J gene: TRBJ2-5; clone size: few; D gene: TRBD2; CDR3 DNA: TGTGCCAGTAGAGAGAGCGGGGAAGAGACCCAGTACTTC; CDR3 protein: CASRESGEETQYF
V gene: TRBV24-1; J gene: TRBJ2-1; clone size: few; D gene: .; CDR3 DNA: TGTGCCACCAGTGATTCTGGCGAGAGGGAGCAGTTCTTC; CDR3 protein: CATSDSGEREQFF
V gene: TRBV29-1; J gene: TRBJ1-3; clone size: .; D gene: .; CDR3 DNA: TGCAGCGTTGTGGGCGGCAACTCTGGAAACACCATATATTTT; CDR3 protein: CSVVGGNSGNTIYF
V gene: TRBV12-3/TRBV12-4; J gene: TRBJ1-1; clone size: few; D gene: TRBD1; CDR3 DNA: TGTGCCAGCAGTCTACCGACAGGGGTAGGGACTGAAGCTTTCTTT; CDR3 protein: CASSLPTGVGTEAFF
V gene: TRBV19; J gene: TRBJ2-2; clone size: few; D gene: TRBD2; CDR3 DNA: TGTGCCAGTAGTGCCCCGTTGGGACTAGCGGGGGATGCGAAGACCGGGGAGCTGTTTTTT; CDR3 protein: CASSAPLGLAGDAKTGELFF
V gene: TRBV27; J gene: TRBJ1-1; clone size: few; D gene: .; CDR3 DNA: TGTGCCAGCAGGTACAGGGCGCGTTGGGCTGAAGCTTTCTTT; CDR3 protein: CASRYRARWAEAFF
V gene: TRBV3-1; J gene: TRBJ2-7; clone size: few; D gene: .; CDR3 DNA: TGTGCCAGCAGCCAAGGACATATTCTCCGCAACGAGCAGTACTTC; CDR3 protein: CASSQGHILRNEQYF
V gene: TRBV10-2; J gene: TRBJ1-5; clone size: .; D gene: .; CDR3 DNA: TGCGCCAGCAACTCGGGGGTGAGCAATCAGCCCCAGCATTTT; CDR3 protein: CASNSGVSNQPQHF
V gene: TRBV6-6; J gene: TRBJ1-5; clone size: many; D gene: .; CDR3 DNA: TGTGCCAGCCCCAGCCGCTATCAGCCCCAGCATTTT; CDR3 protein: CASPSRYQPQHF
V gene: TRBV19; J gene: TRBJ2-1; clone size: .; D gene: .; CDR3 DNA: TGTGCCAGTAGTCCTACCGTCTCCTACAATGAGCAGTTCTTC; CDR3 protein: CASSPTVSYNEQFF
V gene: TRBV10-3; J gene: TRBJ2-1; clone size: few; D gene: .; CDR3 DNA: TGTGCCATCAGTGAGTTGATCGGGAGCAAGGACAATGAGCAGTTCTTC; CDR3 protein: CAISELIGSKDNEQFF
V gene: TRBV3-1; J gene: TRBJ1-2; clone size: few; D gene: TRBD1; CDR3 DNA: TGTGCCAGCAGCCAAGGGGACAGTTTGAACCGTGGCTACACCTTC; CDR3 protein: CASSQGDSLNRGYTF
V gene: TRBV7-2; J gene: TRBJ2-2; clone size: few; D gene: TRBD1; CDR3 DNA: TGTGCCAGCAGCTTCCCGGGACAGGGTCCCGGGGAGCTGTTTTTT; CDR3 protein: CASSFPGQGPGELFF
V gene: TRBV7-8; J gene: TRBJ2-3; clone size: .; D gene: .; CDR3 DNA: TGTGCCAGCAACGAAATACAGGGAGCAGATACGCAGTATTTT; CDR3 protein: CASNEIQGADTQYF
V gene: TRBV28; J gene: TRBJ2-7; clone size: many; D gene: .; CDR3 DNA: TGTGCCAGCAGTTTGCGACAGCGAACCTACGAGCAGTACTTC; CDR3 protein: CASSLRQRTYEQYF
V gene: TRBV3-1; J gene: TRBJ1-6; clone size: many; D gene: .; CDR3 DNA: TGTGCCAGCAGCCAAGTCGTTGCCGGAAATTCACCCCTCCACTTT; CDR3 protein: CASSQVVAGNSPLHF
V gene: TRBV11-2; J gene: TRBJ2-7; clone size: many; D gene: TRBD2; CDR3 DNA: TGTGCCAGCAGGGCTAGCGGTTCCCTCGGCGAGCAGTACTTC; CDR3 protein: CASRASGSLGEQYF
V gene: TRBV3-1; J gene: TRBJ2-1; clone size: few; D gene: TRBD2; CDR3 DNA: TGTGCCAGCAGCCAAGGACTAGCGGGGCTTCACAATGAGCAGTTCTTC; CDR3 protein: CASSQGLAGLHNEQFF
V gene: TRBV5-6; J gene: TRBJ1-6; clone size: few; D gene: .; CDR3 DNA: TGTGCCAGCATCTCGAGCTCCTATAATTCACCCCTCCACTTT; CDR3 protein: CASISSSYNSPLHF
V gene: TRBV20-1; J gene: TRBJ2-7; clone size: .; D gene: TRBD2; CDR3 DNA: TGCAGTGCTAGGCTGCTAGCGGACGAGCCCGAGCAGTACTTC; CDR3 protein: CSARLLADEPEQYF
V gene: TRBV2; J gene: TRBJ2-2; clone size: once; D gene: .; CDR3 DNA: TGTGCCAGCAGTGCTAGGGACACCGGGGAGCTGTTTTTT; CDR3 protein: CASSARDTGELFF
V gene: TRBV12-3/TRBV12-4; J gene: TRBJ2-5; clone size: once; D gene: TRBD1; CDR3 DNA: TGTGCCAGCAGGGGGACAGGGGGCGCGGAGACCCAGTACTTC; CDR3 protein: CASRGTGGAETQYF